Shown below are 10 T cell receptor beta chains from a single sample sequenced in a study of cytomegalovirus exposure and HLA in healthy donors. Vbeta (60) and Jbeta (13) primers were used in the PCR. TCRdb keeps only in-frame clones here, not all; method: immunoSEQ multiplex PCR. The repertoire holds around 150,000 clones, with roughly 77% as singletons. Sequencing was done on a sample of PBMCs. All receptors derive from a human donor in good health.

The chain employs TRBV7-8 and TRBJ1-5, with D perhaps TRBD1 (5 bases). V lost 4 bases and J 4 bases, leaving 26 bases between the germline ends. This CDR3 is built from 19 residues. Germline lookup yields CDR1 SGHVS and CDR2 FQNEAQ. DNA of the CDR3: TGTGCCAGCAGCTCGAGCTGGGGGGTAACCGAGGCACCAAATCAGCCCCAGCATTTT. It translates to CASSSSWGVTEAPNQPQHF.

The V gene is TRBV6-1, the J gene TRBJ2-7; 8 positions match TRBD1. The CDR3 is 15 residues long. Germline loops: CDR1 MNHNS, CDR2 SASEGT. Trimming at V came to 7 bases and at J to 2 bases, leaving 10 bases not matched to a gene. CDR3 coding DNA: TGTGCCAGCACTAGAGGACAGGGTGGTGCCTACGAGCAGTACTTC. Translated: CASTRGQGGAYEQYF.

The chain has TRBV5-4 and TRBJ2-5; D possibly corresponds to TRBD1 (6 bases). CDR3 length: 15 amino acids. Germline CDR1 reads SGHNT; CDR2 reads YYREEE (reference sequence). The ends were cut back, 9 bases at V and 4 bases at J, with 22 bases in the middle. This chain's CDR3 is CATYYTGSVRETQYF. DNA for the CDR3: TGTGCCACCTATTACACAGGGTCCGTGCGAGAGACCCAGTACTTC.

The chain employs TRBV7-9 and TRBJ2-5, with 9 bases that match TRBD1. The V gene's germline CDR1 is SEHNR and CDR2 FQNEAQ (reference sequence). Trimming at V came to 5 bases and at J to 4 bases, leaving 5 bases not matched to a gene. The CDR3 has 14 residues. CDR3 bases: TGTGCCAGCAGCGTACAGGGGGCCGGAGAGACCCAGTACTTC. This codes for CASSVQGAGETQYF.

V gene TRBV25-1 combines with J gene TRBJ1-2, with TRBD1 identical over 7 bases. The germline V gene has CDR1 MGHDK and CDR2 SYGVNS. V was clipped by 3 bases and J by 3 bases; unmatched bases: 13. This CDR3 contains 17 residues. The CDR3 protein is CASSDPKPGDSYYGYTF. The CDR3 bases are TGTGCCAGCAGTGACCCGAAACCCGGGGACAGTTACTATGGCTACACCTTC.

The gene calls are TRBV7-8 and TRBJ2-1; 7 bases are a match to TRBD1. CDR1 and CDR2 (germline): SGHVS, FQNEAQ. Trimming removed 0 bases from V and 6 bases from J; junction bases left unmatched: 5. This CDR3 region has 15 residues. CDR3 in amino acids: CASSLAGTVPNEQFF. DNA for the CDR3: TGTGCCAGCAGCTTAGCCGGGACAGTTCCCAATGAGCAGTTCTTC.

The chain links TRBV7-2 to TRBJ1-1; D gene uncertain. The CDR3 has 13 amino acids. CDR1 SGHTA and CDR2 FQGNSA come from the germline V gene. Trimming cost V 3 bases and J 2 bases, with 7 bases left between them. The CDR3 coding sequence is TGTGCCAGCAGCTTTTCCAGAAACACTGAAGCTTTCTTT. Residues: CASSFSRNTEAFF.

This sequence joins TRBV7-9 and TRBJ1-2; 7 bases agree with TRBD1. Trimming took 5 bases from V and 7 from J; bases not matched to a gene: 13. This CDR3 comprises 15 residues. Germline CDR1 SEHNR, CDR2 FQNEAQ (reference sequence). The CDR3 nucleotides read TGTGCCAGCAGCCCCCCGGGGGCAGGGGGACCTGGCTACACCTTC. Translation gives CASSPPGAGGPGYTF.

The chain has TRBV7-9 and TRBJ2-1, with D possibly TRBD2 on 7 matching bases. Looked up from germline, CDR1 is SEHNR and CDR2 is FQNEAQ (reference sequence). V was pared by 3 bases and J by 5 bases, with 8 bases between. This CDR3 has 13 residues. DNA of the CDR3: TGTGCCAGCAGCTTGGGGGGGCACAATGAGCAGTTCTTC. It is translated as CASSLGGHNEQFF.

The chain employs TRBV6-1 and TRBJ1-1; D unresolved. The CDR3 has 13 amino acids. Trimming left V 6 bases short and J 0 bases short, with 8 bases between. CDR1 is MNHNS and CDR2 is SASEGT in the germline V gene. Written as DNA, the CDR3 is TGTGCCAGCAGGAAAGGAGTGAACACTGAAGCTTTCTTT. It specifies CASRKGVNTEAFF.